This T cell receptor (beta chain) was identified in a study of PD-1 blockade in classical Hodgkin lymphoma. The assay was immunoSEQ multiplex PCR, and TCRdb's table has in-frame clones only and misses some. The table has around 70,000 clones, 60% to 80% seen once. Each of the patients experienced relapse following autologous stem cell transplantation, and their brentuximab vedotin exposure differed. The CDR3 length is 13 residues. Germline values: CDR1 LGHNT, CDR2 FRNRAP. The V gene lost 7 bases and the J gene lost 6 bases, with 15 bases spanning the gap. This TCR derives from a human donor with classical Hodgkin lymphoma. The genes are TRBV12-5 and TRBJ1-1; the D gene is possibly TRBD1 (6 bases). The sequenced sample was peripheral blood mononuclear cells (PBMCs), obtained before the second cycle of nivolumab. The CDR3 spells CASALDSPAEAFF. DNA of the CDR3: TGTGCTAGTGCCCTGGACAGTCCCGCTGAAGCTTTCTTT.